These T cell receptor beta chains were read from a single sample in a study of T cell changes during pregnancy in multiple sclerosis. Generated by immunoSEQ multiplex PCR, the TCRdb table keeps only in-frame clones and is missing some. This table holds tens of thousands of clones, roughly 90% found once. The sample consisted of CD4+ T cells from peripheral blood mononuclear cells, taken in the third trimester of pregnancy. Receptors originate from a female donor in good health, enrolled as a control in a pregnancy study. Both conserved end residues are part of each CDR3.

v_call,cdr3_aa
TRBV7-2,CASSFDTVYNEQFF
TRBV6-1,CASLLRSSVNQPQHF
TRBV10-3,CAISAASDNEQFF
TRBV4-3,CASSLGQPGNTIYF
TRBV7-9,CASSYRQNQETQYF
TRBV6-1,CASRGPGNTIYF
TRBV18,CASSPPGAGSGELFF
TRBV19,CASSSGNEKLFF
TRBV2,CASSDMERQGFGNTIYF
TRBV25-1,CASSHPAGYGYTF
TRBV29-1,CSVTGYGPRNTEAFF
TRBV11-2,CASSPSPYEQYF
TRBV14,CASSQASGGFYYGYTF
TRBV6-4,CASSTTPSTDTQYF
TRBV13,CASGGGQGAQSSYNEQFF
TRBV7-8,CASSFTTSGKSLSYEQYF
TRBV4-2,CASSQVVTGLSGYTF